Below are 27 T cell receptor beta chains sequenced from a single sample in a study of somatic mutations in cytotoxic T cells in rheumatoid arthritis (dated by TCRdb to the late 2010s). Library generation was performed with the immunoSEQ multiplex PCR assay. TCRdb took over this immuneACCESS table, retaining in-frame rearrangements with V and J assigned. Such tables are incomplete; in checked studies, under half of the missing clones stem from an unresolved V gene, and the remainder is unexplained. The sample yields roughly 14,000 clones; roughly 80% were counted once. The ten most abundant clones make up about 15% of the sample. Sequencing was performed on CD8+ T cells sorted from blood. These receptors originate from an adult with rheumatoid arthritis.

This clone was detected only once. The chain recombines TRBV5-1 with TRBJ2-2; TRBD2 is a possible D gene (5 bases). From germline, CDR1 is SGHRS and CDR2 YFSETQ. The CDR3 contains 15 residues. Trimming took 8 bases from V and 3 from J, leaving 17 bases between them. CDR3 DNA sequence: TGCGCCAGTTCCCCGAGACGGGAAGACACCGGGGAGCTGTTTTTT. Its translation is CASSPRREDTGELFF. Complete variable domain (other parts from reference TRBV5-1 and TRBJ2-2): KAGVTQTPRYLIKTRGQQVTLSCSPISGHRSVSWYQQTPGQGLQFLFEYFSETQRNKGNFPGRFSGRQFSNSRSEMNVSTLELGDSALYLCASSPRREDTGELFFGEGSRLTVL.

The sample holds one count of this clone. CDR3: CASSLQVADTGELFF. CDR3 nucleotides: TGTGCCAGCAGCCTTCAGGTTGCGGACACCGGGGAGCTGTTTTTT. The V gene is TRBV7-9, the J gene TRBJ2-2; no firm D call. The ends were cut back, 5 bases at V and 3 bases at J, with 13 bases in the middle. Germline V gene lookup returns CDR1 SEHNR and CDR2 FQNEAQ (reference sequence). This CDR3 region has 15 residues.

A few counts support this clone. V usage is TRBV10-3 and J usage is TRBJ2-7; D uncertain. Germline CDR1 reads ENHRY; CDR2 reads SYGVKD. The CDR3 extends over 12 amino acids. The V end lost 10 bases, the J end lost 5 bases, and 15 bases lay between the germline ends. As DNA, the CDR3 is TGTGCCACCTGGGGTGGGGTCCACGAGCAGTACTTC. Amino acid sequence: CATWGGVHEQYF.

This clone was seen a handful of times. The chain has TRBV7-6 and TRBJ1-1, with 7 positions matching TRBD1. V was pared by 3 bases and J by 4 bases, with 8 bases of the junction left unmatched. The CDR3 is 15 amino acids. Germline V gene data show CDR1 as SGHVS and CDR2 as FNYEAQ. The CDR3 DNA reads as TGTGCCAGCAGCTTGTACAGGGGCATGGGCACTGAAGCTTTCTTT. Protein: CASSLYRGMGTEAFF.

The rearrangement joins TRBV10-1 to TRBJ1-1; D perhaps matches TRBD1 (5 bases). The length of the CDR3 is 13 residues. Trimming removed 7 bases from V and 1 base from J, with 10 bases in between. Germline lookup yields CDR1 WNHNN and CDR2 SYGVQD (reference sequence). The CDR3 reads CASKGRENTEAFF. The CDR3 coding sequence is TGCGCCAGCAAGGGACGGGAGAACACTGAAGCTTTCTTT.

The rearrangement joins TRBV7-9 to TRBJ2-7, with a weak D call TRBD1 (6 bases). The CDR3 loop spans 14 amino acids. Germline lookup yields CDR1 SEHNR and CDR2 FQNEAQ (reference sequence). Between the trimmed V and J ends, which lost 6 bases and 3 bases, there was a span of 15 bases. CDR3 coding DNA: TGTGCCAGCAGAGGCCCGGGACATAGCTACGAGCAGTACTTC. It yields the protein CASRGPGHSYEQYF.

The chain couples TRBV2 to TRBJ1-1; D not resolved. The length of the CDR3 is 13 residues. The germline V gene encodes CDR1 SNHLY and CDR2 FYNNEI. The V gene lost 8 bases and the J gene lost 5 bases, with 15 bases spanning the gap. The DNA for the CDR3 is TGTGCCAGCCCTATTGCCTCTGGGACTGAAGCTTTCTTT. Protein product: CASPIASGTEAFF.

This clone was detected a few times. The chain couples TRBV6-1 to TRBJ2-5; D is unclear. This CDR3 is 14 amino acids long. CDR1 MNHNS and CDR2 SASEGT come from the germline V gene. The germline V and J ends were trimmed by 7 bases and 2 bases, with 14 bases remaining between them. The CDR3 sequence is CASNEGHGQETQYF. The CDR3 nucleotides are TGTGCCAGCAACGAAGGGCACGGGCAAGAGACCCAGTACTTC.

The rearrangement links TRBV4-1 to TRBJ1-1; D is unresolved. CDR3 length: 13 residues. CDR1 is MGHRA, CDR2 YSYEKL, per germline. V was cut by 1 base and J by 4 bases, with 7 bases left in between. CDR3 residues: CASSQAQTTEAFF. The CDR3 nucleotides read TGCGCCAGCAGCCAAGCTCAAACCACTGAAGCTTTCTTT.

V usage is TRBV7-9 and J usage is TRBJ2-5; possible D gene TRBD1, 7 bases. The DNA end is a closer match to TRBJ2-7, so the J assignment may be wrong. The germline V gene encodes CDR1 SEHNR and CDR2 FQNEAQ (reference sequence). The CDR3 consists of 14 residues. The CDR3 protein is CASSPNRGGYEQYF. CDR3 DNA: TGTGCCAGCAGCCCGAACAGGGGAGGCTACGAGCAGTACTTC.

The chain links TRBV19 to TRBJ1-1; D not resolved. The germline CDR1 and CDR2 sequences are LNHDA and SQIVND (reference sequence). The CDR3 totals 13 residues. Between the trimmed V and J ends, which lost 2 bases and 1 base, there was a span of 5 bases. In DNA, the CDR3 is TGTGCCAGTAGTATATATAGGAACACTGAAGCTTTCTTT. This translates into CASSIYRNTEAFF. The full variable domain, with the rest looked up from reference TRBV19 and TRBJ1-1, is DGGITQSPKYLFRKEGQNVTLSCEQNLNHDAMYWYRQDPGQGLRLIYYSQIVNDFQKGDIAEGYSVSREKKESFPLTVTSAQKNPTAFYLCASSIYRNTEAFFGQGTRLTVV.

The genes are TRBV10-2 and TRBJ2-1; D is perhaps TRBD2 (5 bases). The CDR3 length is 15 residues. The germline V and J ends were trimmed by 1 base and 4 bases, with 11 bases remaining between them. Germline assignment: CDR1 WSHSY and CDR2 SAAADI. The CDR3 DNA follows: TGCGCCAGCAGTGAGTGGGAGTCTTCTTACAATGAGCAGTTCTTC. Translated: CASSEWESSYNEQFF.

CDR3 in amino acids: CASSLGDYEQYF. CDR3 sequence (DNA): TGTGCCAGCAGCTTAGGAGACTACGAGCAGTACTTC. V gene TRBV7-8 combines with J gene TRBJ2-7; no clear D gene. Trimming removed 1 base at V and 3 bases at J, with 4 bases between. This CDR3 region has 12 residues. CDR1 is SGHVS and CDR2 is FQNEAQ in the germline V gene.

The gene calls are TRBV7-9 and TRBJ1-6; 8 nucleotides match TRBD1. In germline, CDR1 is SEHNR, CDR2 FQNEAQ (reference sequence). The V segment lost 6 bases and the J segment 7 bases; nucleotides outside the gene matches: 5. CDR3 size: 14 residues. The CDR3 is CASRSGTGNSPLHF. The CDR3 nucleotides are TGTGCCAGCAGGTCCGGGACAGGAAATTCACCCCTCCACTTT.

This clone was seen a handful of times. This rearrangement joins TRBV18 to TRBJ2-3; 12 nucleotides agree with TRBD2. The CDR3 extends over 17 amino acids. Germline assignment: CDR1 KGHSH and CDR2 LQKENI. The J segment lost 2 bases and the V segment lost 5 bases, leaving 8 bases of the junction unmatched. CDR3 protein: CASSLRTSGVFTDTQYF. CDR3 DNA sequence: TGTGCCAGCTCATTAAGGACTAGCGGGGTTTTCACAGATACGCAGTATTTT.

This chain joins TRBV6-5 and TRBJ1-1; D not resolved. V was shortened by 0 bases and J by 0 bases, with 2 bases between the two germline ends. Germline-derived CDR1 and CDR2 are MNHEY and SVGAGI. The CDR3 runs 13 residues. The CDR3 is CASSYSLNTEAFF. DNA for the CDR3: TGTGCCAGCAGTTACTCTTTGAACACTGAAGCTTTCTTT.

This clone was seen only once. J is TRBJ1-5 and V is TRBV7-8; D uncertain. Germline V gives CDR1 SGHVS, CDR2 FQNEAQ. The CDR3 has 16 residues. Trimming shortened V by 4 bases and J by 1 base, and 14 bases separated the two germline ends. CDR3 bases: TGTGCCAGCAGCTCATCGAGCTCTAAAAGCAATCAGCCCCAGCATTTT. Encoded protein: CASSSSSSKSNQPQHF.

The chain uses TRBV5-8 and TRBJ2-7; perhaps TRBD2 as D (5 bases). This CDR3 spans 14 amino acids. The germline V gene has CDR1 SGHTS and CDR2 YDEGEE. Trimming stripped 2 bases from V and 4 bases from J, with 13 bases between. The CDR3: CASSFTGPGYEQYF. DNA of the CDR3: TGTGCCAGCAGCTTCACGGGCCCGGGGTACGAGCAGTACTTC.

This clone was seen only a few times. CDR3 residues: CASSPTGGEQYF. CDR3 bases: TGCGCCAGCAGCCCCACCGGCGGGGAGCAGTACTTC. The V and J genes are TRBV4-1 and TRBJ2-7; perhaps TRBD2 as D (5 bases). Between the trimmed V and J ends, which lost 4 bases and 7 bases, there was a span of 11 bases. Germline V lookup: CDR1 MGHRA, CDR2 YSYEKL. The CDR3 sequence is 12 residues long.

CDR3 nucleotides: TGTGCCAGCAGCTTACGAGTACCGGGGACGGCGGAGACCCAGTACTTC. Protein sequence: CASSLRVPGTAETQYF. The rearrangement joins TRBV7-2 to TRBJ2-5; D might be TRBD1 or TRBD2, each matching 5 bases. From germline, CDR1 is SGHTA and CDR2 FQGNSA. The germline V and J ends were trimmed by 2 bases and 5 bases, with 18 bases remaining between them. The CDR3 consists of 16 residues.

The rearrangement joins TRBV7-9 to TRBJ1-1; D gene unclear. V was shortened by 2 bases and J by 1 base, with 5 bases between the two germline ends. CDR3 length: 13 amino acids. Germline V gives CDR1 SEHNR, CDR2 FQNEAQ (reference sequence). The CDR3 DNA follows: TGTGCCAGCAGCTTACGGGGGAACACTGAAGCTTTCTTT. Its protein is CASSLRGNTEAFF. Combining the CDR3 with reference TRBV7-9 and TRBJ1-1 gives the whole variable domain DTGVSQNPRHKITKRGQNVTFRCDPISEHNRLYWYRQTLGQGPEFLTYFQNEAQLEKSRLLSDRFSAERPKGSFSTLEIQRTEQGDSAMYLCASSLRGNTEAFFGQGTRLTVV.

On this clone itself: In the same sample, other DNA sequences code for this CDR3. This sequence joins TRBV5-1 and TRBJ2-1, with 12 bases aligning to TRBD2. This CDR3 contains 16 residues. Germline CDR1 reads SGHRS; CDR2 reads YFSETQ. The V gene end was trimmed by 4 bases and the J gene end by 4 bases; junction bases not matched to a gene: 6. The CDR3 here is CASSGLAGGPYNEQFF. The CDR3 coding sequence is TGCGCCAGCAGCGGGCTAGCGGGGGGGCCATACAATGAGCAGTTCTTC.

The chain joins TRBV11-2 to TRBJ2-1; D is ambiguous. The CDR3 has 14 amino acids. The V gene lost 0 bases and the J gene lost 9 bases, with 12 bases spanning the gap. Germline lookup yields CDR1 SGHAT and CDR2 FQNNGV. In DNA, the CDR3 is TGTGCCAGCAGCTTAGACGATGAAGGACCTGAGCAGTTCTTC. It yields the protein CASSLDDEGPEQFF.

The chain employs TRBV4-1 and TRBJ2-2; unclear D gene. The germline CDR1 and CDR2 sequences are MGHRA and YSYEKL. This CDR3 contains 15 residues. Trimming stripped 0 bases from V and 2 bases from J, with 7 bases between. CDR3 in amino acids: CASSQDTLNTGELFF. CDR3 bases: TGCGCCAGCAGCCAAGATACTCTCAACACCGGGGAGCTGTTTTTT.

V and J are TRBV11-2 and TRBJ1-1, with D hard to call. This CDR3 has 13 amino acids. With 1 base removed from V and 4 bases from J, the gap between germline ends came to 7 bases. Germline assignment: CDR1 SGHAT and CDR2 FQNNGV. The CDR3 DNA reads TGTGCCAGCAGCTTAGCAGTTCTCACTGAAGCTTTCTTT. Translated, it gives CASSLAVLTEAFF.

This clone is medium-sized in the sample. This chain's CDR3 is CASSYGDTFNTEAFF. The DNA of the CDR3 is TGTGCCAGCAGTTATGGGGACACTTTTAACACTGAAGCTTTCTTT. The V call is TRBV6-5, the J call TRBJ1-1; tentative D call: TRBD1 (6 bases). Between the trimmed V and J ends, which lost 3 bases and 2 bases, there was a span of 13 bases. The CDR3 extends over 15 amino acids. Germline V gene data show CDR1 as MNHEY and CDR2 as SVGAGI.

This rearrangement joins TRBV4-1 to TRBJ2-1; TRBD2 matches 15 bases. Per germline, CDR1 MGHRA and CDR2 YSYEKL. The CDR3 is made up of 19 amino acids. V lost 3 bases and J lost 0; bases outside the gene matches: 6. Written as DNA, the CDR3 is TGCGCCAGCAGCCACCCGGGACTAGCGGGGGGTAACTCCTACAATGAGCAGTTCTTC. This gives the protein CASSHPGLAGGNSYNEQFF.